This T cell receptor beta chain is drawn from a study of cytomegalovirus exposure and HLA in healthy donors. Overall study: The 120 or so validation repertoires used a platform that matched the one used for the approximately 670 first-cohort repertoires, as a later analysis reported. General study findings and limits: There were some public TCRs occurring in many donors, but most TCR sequences were rare. The study labeled 164 TCR beta chains cytomegalovirus-associated. Reportedly, cytomegalovirus status was diagnosed with high sensitivity and specificity.

The germline gives CDR1 SGHTS, CDR2 YDEGEE. V was cut by 0 bases and J by 1 base, with 7 bases left in between. The CDR3 loop spans 14 amino acids. As regards this clone: Its target is unknown.

The assay was immunoSEQ multiplex PCR, and TCRdb's table has in-frame clones only and misses some. The table has 95,000 to 150,000 clones, approximately 87% seen once; the top ten hold 2% to 2.5%. This TCR derives from a woman in her 30s in good health and CMV-seronegative. The sequenced sample was PBMCs. The rearrangement joins TRBV5-8 to TRBJ1-1, with D possibly TRBD1 on 6 matching bases. CDR3 sequence reads: CASSLDRANTEAFF. In DNA form, the CDR3 reads TGTGCCAGCAGCTTGGACAGGGCGAACACTGAAGCTTTCTTT.